This TCR beta chain came from a study of OX40 agonist ivuxolimab in advanced cancers. Across the study: A diagnosis of hepatocellular carcinoma, melanoma, renal cell or head and neck cancer was present in dose-escalation patients. Subjects had a mean age of roughly 60 years, with a range of about 20 to 85; around 83% were male.

On this clone itself: As yet, its antigen is unknown.

General study findings and limits: The CD4+ and CD8+ T cells in the blood had expanded clonally by week 6 at 0.1 to 3.0 mg/kg. There were, on average, more expanded clones in CD8+ T cells than in CD4+.

The CDR3 is 15 residues long. Germline assignment: CDR1 SGHDT and CDR2 YYEEEE. V dropped 0 bases and J dropped 8 bases, with 17 bases sitting between them. The method was immunoSEQ multiplex PCR; TCRdb's version includes in-frame clones alone and lacks a portion of them. The sample consists of 85,000 to 95,000 clones, 80% to 90% of them appearing once. The sequencing used CD4+ or CD8+ T cells sorted from blood, collected in a trial of the OX40 agonist ivuxolimab. The V call is TRBV5-6, the J call TRBJ1-1; tentative D call: TRBD1 (6 bases). The clonotype comes from an adult with an advanced solid tumor such as melanoma, head and neck, liver or kidney cancer. This CDR3 reads CASSLDAVTGREAFF. The CDR3 nucleotides read TGTGCCAGCAGCTTGGATGCGGTTACAGGGAGGGAAGCTTTCTTT. Together with reference TRBV5-6 and TRBJ1-1, the CDR3 gives the full variable domain: DAGVTQSPTHLIKTRGQQVTLRCSPKSGHDTVSWYQQALGQGPQFIFQYYEEEERQRGNFPDRFSGHQFPNYSSELNVNALLLGDSALYLCASSLDAVTGREAFFGQGTRLTVV.